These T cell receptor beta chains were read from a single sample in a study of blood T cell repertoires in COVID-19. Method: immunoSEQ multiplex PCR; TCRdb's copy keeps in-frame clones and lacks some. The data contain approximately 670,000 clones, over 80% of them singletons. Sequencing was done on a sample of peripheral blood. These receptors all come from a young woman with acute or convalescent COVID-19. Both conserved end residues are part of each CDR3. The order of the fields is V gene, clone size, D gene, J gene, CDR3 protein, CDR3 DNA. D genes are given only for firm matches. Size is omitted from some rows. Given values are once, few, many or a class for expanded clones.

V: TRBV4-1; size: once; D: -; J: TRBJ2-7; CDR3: CASSITYPYEQYF; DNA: TGCGCCAGCAGTATAACATATCCCTACGAGCAGTACTTC
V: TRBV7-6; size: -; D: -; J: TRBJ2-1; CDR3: CASSLLPRTPNEQFF; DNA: TGTGCCAGCAGCCTACTCCCTCGGACACCCAATGAGCAGTTCTTC
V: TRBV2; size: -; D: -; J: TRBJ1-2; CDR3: CASSAQGPNYGYTF; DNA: TGTGCCAGCAGTGCACAGGGTCCCAACTATGGCTACACCTTC
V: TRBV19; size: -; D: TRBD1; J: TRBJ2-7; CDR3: CASSMNRGSYEQYF; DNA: TGTGCCAGTAGTATGAACAGGGGGTCCTACGAGCAGTACTTC
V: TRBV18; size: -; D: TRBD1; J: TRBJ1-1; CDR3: CASSPLGQWNTEAFF; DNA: TGTGCCAGCTCACCCTTGGGACAGTGGAACACTGAAGCTTTCTTT
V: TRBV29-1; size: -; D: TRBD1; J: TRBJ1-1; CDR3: CSADPARQGLNTEAFF; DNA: TGCAGCGCTGACCCCGCCCGACAGGGTTTGAACACTGAAGCTTTCTTT
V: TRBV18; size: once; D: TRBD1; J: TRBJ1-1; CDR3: CASSQLGQGTGTEAFF; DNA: TGTGCCAGCTCACAACTGGGACAGGGGACAGGCACTGAAGCTTTCTTT
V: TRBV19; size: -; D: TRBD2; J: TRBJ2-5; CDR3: CASSPSGGDQETQYF; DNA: TGTGCCAGTAGTCCTAGCGGGGGGGACCAAGAGACCCAGTACTTC
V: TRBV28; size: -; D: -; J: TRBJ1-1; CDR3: CASRPTGLRTEAFF; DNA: TGTGCCAGCAGGCCCACAGGGCTTAGGACTGAAGCTTTCTTT
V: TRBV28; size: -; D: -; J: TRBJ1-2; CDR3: CASSLKSNYGYTF; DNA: TGTGCCAGCAGTTTAAAATCAAACTATGGCTACACCTTC
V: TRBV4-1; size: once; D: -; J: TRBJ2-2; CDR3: CASSQARQWIGELFF; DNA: TGCGCCAGCAGCCAAGCGAGACAGTGGATCGGGGAGCTGTTTTTT
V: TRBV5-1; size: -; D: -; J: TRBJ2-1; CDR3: CASSVTGSGEQFF; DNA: TGCGCCAGCAGCGTAACAGGTTCCGGGGAGCAGTTCTTC
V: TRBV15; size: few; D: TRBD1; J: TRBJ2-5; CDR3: CATSRQGEETQYF; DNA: TGTGCCACCTCCCGACAGGGAGAAGAGACCCAGTACTTC
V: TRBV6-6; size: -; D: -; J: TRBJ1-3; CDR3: CASSYSSLRNTIYF; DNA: TGTGCCAGCAGTTACTCGAGTCTCCGGAACACCATATATTTT
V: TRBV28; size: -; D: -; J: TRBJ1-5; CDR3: CASSLWDSLTFLISNQPQHF; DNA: TGTGCCAGCAGTTTATGGGACAGTTTAACCTTTCTCATTAGCAATCAGCCCCAGCATTTT
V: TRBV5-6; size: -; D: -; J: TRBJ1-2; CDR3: CASSSQGRGYTF; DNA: TGTGCCAGCAGCTCCCAGGGGCGAGGCTACACCTTC
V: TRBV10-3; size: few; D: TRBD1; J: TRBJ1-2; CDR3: CAISEQGIYGYTF; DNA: TGTGCCATCAGTGAACAGGGGATCTATGGCTACACCTTC
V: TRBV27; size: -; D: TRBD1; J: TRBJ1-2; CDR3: CASSLSPTGNYGYTF; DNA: TGTGCCAGCAGTTTATCTCCGACAGGGAACTATGGCTACACCTTC
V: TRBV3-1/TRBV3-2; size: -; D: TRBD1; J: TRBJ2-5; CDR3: CASSQDWDRGETQYF; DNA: TGTGCCAGCAGCCAAGATTGGGACAGAGGGGAGACCCAGTACTTC
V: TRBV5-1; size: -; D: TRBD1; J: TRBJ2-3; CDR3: CASSPGTGRTDTQYF; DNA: TGCGCCAGCAGCCCAGGGACAGGGCGCACAGATACGCAGTATTTT
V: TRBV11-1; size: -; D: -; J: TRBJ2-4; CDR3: CASSFEGAAKNIQYF; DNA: TGTGCCAGCAGCTTTGAGGGAGCAGCCAAAAACATTCAGTACTTC
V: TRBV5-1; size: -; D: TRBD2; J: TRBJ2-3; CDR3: CASRPSGGRADTQYF; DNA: TGCGCCAGCAGACCTAGCGGGGGAAGGGCAGATACGCAGTATTTT
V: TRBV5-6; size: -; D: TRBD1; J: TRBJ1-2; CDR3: CASSLEQGLYGYTF; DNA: TGTGCCAGCAGCTTAGAACAGGGGCTCTATGGCTACACCTTC
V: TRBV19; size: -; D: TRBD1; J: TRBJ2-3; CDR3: CASSIEGQGTPDTQYF; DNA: TGTGCCAGTAGTATAGAAGGACAGGGAACACCCGATACGCAGTATTTT
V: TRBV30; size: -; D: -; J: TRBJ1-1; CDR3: CAWSPIRGWLGYTEAFF; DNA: TGTGCCTGGAGTCCCATTAGGGGTTGGTTAGGGTATACTGAAGCTTTCTTT
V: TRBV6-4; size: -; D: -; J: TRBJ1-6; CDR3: CASSDSDSNNSPLHF; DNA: TGTGCCAGCAGTGACTCGGACAGTAACAATTCACCCCTCCACTTT
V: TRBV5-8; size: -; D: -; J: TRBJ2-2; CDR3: CASSHRTAPDNTGELFF; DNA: TGTGCCAGCAGCCACCGGACAGCCCCCGATAACACCGGGGAGCTGTTTTTT
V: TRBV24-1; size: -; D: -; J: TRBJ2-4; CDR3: CATSDTGAKNIQYF; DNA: TGTGCCACCAGTGACACAGGGGCCAAAAACATTCAGTACTTC
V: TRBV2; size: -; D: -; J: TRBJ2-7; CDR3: CASRAALPYEQYF; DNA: TGTGCCAGCAGGGCAGCGCTACCCTACGAGCAGTACTTC
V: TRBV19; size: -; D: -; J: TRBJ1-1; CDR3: CASSQLMKGAFF; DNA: TGTGCCAGTAGTCAGCTGATGAAGGGGGCTTTCTTT
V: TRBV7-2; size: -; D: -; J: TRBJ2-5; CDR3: CASSWSREETQYF; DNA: TGTGCCAGCAGCTGGTCCAGGGAAGAGACCCAGTACTTC
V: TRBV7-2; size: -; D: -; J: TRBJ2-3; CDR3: CASSPGFTDTQYF; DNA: TGTGCCAGCAGCCCAGGGTTTACAGATACGCAGTATTTT
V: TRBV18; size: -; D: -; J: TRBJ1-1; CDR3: CASSQVAAAEAFF; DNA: TGTGCCAGCTCACAGGTTGCGGCGGCTGAAGCTTTCTTT
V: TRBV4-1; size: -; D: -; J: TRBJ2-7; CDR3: CASSPVTGSYEQYF; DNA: TGCGCCAGCAGCCCCGTGACAGGCTCCTACGAGCAGTACTTC
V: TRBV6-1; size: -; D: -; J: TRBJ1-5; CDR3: CASSGAGEYSNQPQHF; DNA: TGTGCCAGCAGTGGAGCAGGGGAATATAGCAATCAGCCCCAGCATTTT
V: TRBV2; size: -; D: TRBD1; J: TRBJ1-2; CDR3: CASRRTGYGYTF; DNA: TGTGCCAGCCGAAGGACAGGGTATGGCTACACCTTC
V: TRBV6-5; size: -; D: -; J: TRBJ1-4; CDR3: CASSYGQFDEKLFF; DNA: TGTGCCAGCAGTTACGGGCAGTTTGATGAAAAACTGTTTTTT